Shown below are 26 T cell receptor beta chains from a single sample sequenced in a study of molecular identifiers for immune sequencing clone quantification. TCRdb re-called the PCR reads with MiXCR, one entry per CDR3 protein. This sample has 35,000 or so distinct CDR3 sequences, with about 19% found just once. Sequenced sample: naive CD8+ T cells from blood, with Jurkat cell RNA spiked in. The subset denotes: FACS-sorted CD8+CD4-CCR7+CD45RA+ naive T cells. These receptors all stem from a human donor in good health. Some libraries in this study had Jurkat cell RNA spiked in.

This clonotype was detected many times. CDR3 residues: CATSSDRDYEQYF. CDR3 DNA sequence: TGTGCCACCAGCAGCGACAGGGACTACGAGCAGTACTTC. V usage is TRBV15 and J usage is TRBJ2-7; 7 bases are shared with TRBD1. The germline gives CDR1 LNHNV, CDR2 YYDKDF (reference sequence). The length of the CDR3 is 13 residues. V was clipped by 3 bases and J by 3 bases; unmatched bases: 2. The full variable domain, in which reference TRBV15 and TRBJ2-7 provide the parts outside the CDR3, is DAMVIQNPRYQVTQFGKPVTLSCSQTLNHNVMYWYQQKSSQAPKLLFHYYDKDFNNEADTPDNFQSRRPNTSFCFLDIRSPGLGDTAMYLCATSSDRDYEQYFGPGTRLTVT.

This clonotype was picked up many times. The CDR3 nucleotides are TGTGCCAGCAGCTCCAGACCGGGACTAGAGTTCTTC. It translates to CASSSRPGLEFF. The chain carries TRBV12-3 or TRBV12-4 and TRBJ2-1; 8 bases are shared with TRBD2. CDR3 length: 12 residues. Unmatched junction bases numbered 9, after V lost 6 bases and J lost 14 bases.

This clonotype was picked up many times. CDR3 DNA sequence: TGTGCCGGCTCAGGCCCGAGGTCCTACGAGCAGTACTTC. Its protein is CAGSGPRSYEQYF. J is TRBJ2-7 and V is TRBV7-9; D gene uncertain. Germline values: CDR1 SEHNR, CDR2 FQNEAQ (reference sequence). Trimming stripped 11 bases from V and 1 base from J, with 15 bases between. The CDR3 is made up of 13 amino acids.

This clonotype was counted at least ten times. The chain joins TRBV27 to TRBJ2-7; D perhaps matches TRBD2 (5 bases). Trimming took 3 bases from V and 3 from J, leaving 9 bases between them. This CDR3 has 13 residues. In germline, CDR1 is MNHEY, CDR2 SMNVEV (reference sequence). The CDR3: CASSFGVGYEQYF. CDR3 DNA: TGTGCCAGCAGTTTCGGGGTCGGCTACGAGCAGTACTTC.

The table lists this clonotype with many counts. The rearrangement links TRBV19 to TRBJ2-7, with D perhaps matching TRBD1 (6 bases). Germline assignment: CDR1 LNHDA and CDR2 SQIVND (reference sequence). Deletions cut 6 bases from V and 3 bases from J, with 18 bases between. The CDR3 totals 15 residues. As DNA, the CDR3 is TGTGCCAGTAGACTTCGCGCCGGGACATTCTACGAGCAGTACTTC. Its protein is CASRLRAGTFYEQYF.

The CDR3 DNA follows: TGTGCCAGCAGTTTCGGATCTAATAGCAATCAGCCCCAGCATTTT. Amino acid sequence: CASSFGSNSNQPQHF. V and J are TRBV27 and TRBJ1-5; D unresolved. The CDR3 has 15 residues. V lost 3 bases and J lost 0, with 9 bases in between. The germline gives CDR1 MNHEY, CDR2 SMNVEV (reference sequence).

This clonotype has at least ten counts. The rearrangement uses TRBV27 and TRBJ2-3; no clear D. This CDR3 region has 12 residues. Trimming stripped 6 bases from V and 5 bases from J, with 9 bases between. In germline, CDR1 is MNHEY, CDR2 SMNVEV (reference sequence). The CDR3 nucleotides are TGTGCCAGCAGGATGATCGGAGATACGCAGTATTTT. Amino acids: CASRMIGDTQYF.

Of note for this clonotype: One end of the junction varies from germline; a read error may be responsible. CDR3 amino acids: CASTTGTGTYNEQIF. The CDR3 bases are TGTGCCAGTACCACCGGGACAGGGACCTACAATGAGCAGATCTTC. The chain links TRBV19 to TRBJ2-1; 9 bases align to TRBD1. CDR3 length equals 15 residues. Per germline, CDR1 LNHDA and CDR2 SQIVND (reference sequence).

This clonotype has more than one count but fewer than ten. The V gene is TRBV11-2, the J gene TRBJ2-1; D remains ambiguous. The germline V and J ends were trimmed by 4 bases and 3 bases, with 13 bases remaining between them. This CDR3 has 15 residues. Germline CDR1 SGHAT, CDR2 FQNNGV. CDR3 amino acids: CASSSLLDGYNEQFF. Written as DNA, the CDR3 is TGTGCCAGCAGCTCCCTGTTGGACGGCTACAATGAGCAGTTCTTC.

This clonotype was seen repeatedly, ten times or more. The gene calls are TRBV7-9 and TRBJ2-3, with unresolved D. Trimming left V 5 bases short and J 1 base short, with 10 bases between. Germline CDR1 reads SEHNR; CDR2 reads FQNEAQ (reference sequence). The CDR3 totals 14 residues. CDR3 sequence: CASSPPYGTDTQYF. The CDR3 region has the DNA TGTGCCAGCAGCCCCCCCTATGGCACAGATACGCAGTATTTT.

About this clonotype: A much more abundant neighbour one base away suggests this may be a read error. The chain carries TRBV7-8 and TRBJ2-5; 8 nucleotides line up with TRBD2. The CDR3 sequence is 17 residues long. CDR1 and CDR2 from the germline V gene are SGHVS and FQNEAQ. The CDR3: CASSQYYDAGGQGTQYF. The CDR3 nucleotides read TGTGCCAGCAGTCAATATTATGACGCGGGGGGCCAAGGGACCCAGTACTTC.

This clonotype occurred many times. The chain is built from TRBV5-6 and TRBJ2-3, with D maybe TRBD2 (6 bases). Trimming left V 4 bases short and J 0 bases short, with 15 bases between. From germline, CDR1 is SGHDT and CDR2 YYEEEE. This CDR3 spans 16 amino acids. CDR3 sequence: CASSPAGFQSTDTQYF. CDR3 in DNA: TGTGCCAGCAGCCCGGCGGGGTTCCAGAGCACAGATACGCAGTATTTT.

This clonotype was found a few times. A read error may explain this, as a much larger clone is one base away. The V and J genes are TRBV12-3 or TRBV12-4 and TRBJ1-5; perhaps TRBD1 as D (6 bases). V was pared by 8 bases and J by 2 bases, with 16 bases between. The CDR3 consists of 15 residues. In nucleotides, the CDR3 is TGTGCCAGCGGTTGGACAGTGTATGGCAATCAGCCCCAGCATTTT. This encodes CASGWTVYGNQPQHF.

In DNA, the CDR3 is TGTGCCAGCAGCCAAGGGAACGGGCAGGAGCTCTACGAGCAGTACTTC. This translates into CASSQGNGQELYEQYF. The chain is built from TRBV3-1 and TRBJ2-7; D is undetermined. Germline lookup yields CDR1 LGHDT and CDR2 YNNKEL (reference sequence). The CDR3 is 16 residues long. The ends were cut back, 1 base at V and 3 bases at J, with 16 bases in the middle.

In this sample, this clonotype turned up a few times. The genes are TRBV27 and TRBJ2-1; 10 nucleotides agree with TRBD2. V lost 9 bases to trimming and J lost 5 bases; unmatched junction nucleotides: 16. Per the germline V gene, CDR1 is MNHEY and CDR2 is SMNVEV (reference sequence). The CDR3 runs 17 residues. The chain's CDR3 is CASSLTGLAAANNEQFF. The CDR3 nucleotides read TGTGCCAGTAGTCTCACAGGACTAGCGGCAGCGAACAATGAGCAGTTCTTC.

Remarks on this clonotype: A much bigger clone sits one base away, suggesting this may be a read error. The chain couples TRBV5-6 to TRBJ2-2; possible D gene TRBD1, 5 bases. This CDR3 is 15 amino acids long. From germline, CDR1 is SGHDT and CDR2 YYEEEE. Trimming shortened V by 3 bases and J by 9 bases, and 18 bases separated the two germline ends. Here the CDR3 reads CASSSRRQLTRELFF. CDR3 DNA: TGTGCCAGCAGCTCCCGGAGACAGTTAACCAGGGAGCTGTTTTTT.

This clonotype has at least ten counts. The V gene is TRBV27, the J gene TRBJ1-1; no firm D call. CDR1 is MNHEY, CDR2 SMNVEV, per germline (reference sequence). V was pared by 5 bases and J by 2 bases, with 12 bases between. This CDR3 comprises 14 residues. DNA of the CDR3: TGTGCCAGCAGTGCCCCATCAGAAAACACTGAAGCTTTCTTT. Translated, it gives CASSAPSENTEAFF.

This clonotype was seen repeatedly, ten times or more. This rearrangement joins TRBV30 to TRBJ1-4; 9 bases map to TRBD1. The germline CDR1 and CDR2 sequences are GTSNPN and SVGIG (reference sequence). Germline trimming cut 4 bases from V and 7 bases from J; bases unmatched to any gene: 7. The CDR3 sequence is 14 residues long. The CDR3 reads CAWIPGQGGEKLFF. CDR3 DNA: TGTGCCTGGATTCCGGGACAGGGTGGTGAAAAACTGTTTTTT.

Remarks on this clonotype: A much larger clone differs from this one at a single base, so this may be a read error. The chain employs TRBV29-1 and TRBJ1-1; 8 nucleotides align to TRBD1. J was trimmed by 8 bases and V by 5 bases; bases with no gene match: 10. CDR1 is SQVTM, CDR2 ANQGSEA, per germline. The CDR3 spans 13 residues. The CDR3 DNA sequence: TGCAGCGTTCGGTGCCGGACAGGGAACGAAGCTTTCTTT. Translating it yields CSVRCRTGNEAFF.

To note about this clonotype: This may be a read error, as it is one base from a much larger clone. The chain carries TRBV19 and TRBJ1-5, with unresolved D. The length of the CDR3 is 14 residues. V gave up 7 bases and J gave up 2 bases, with 12 bases separating them. CDR1 is LNHDA, CDR2 SQIVND, per germline (reference sequence). CDR3 residues: CASTPGRCNQPQHF. For the CDR3, the DNA is TGTGCCAGTACCCCCGGGAGGTGCAATCAGCCCCAGCATTTT.

This clonotype was counted at least ten times. V and J are TRBV12-3 or TRBV12-4 and TRBJ1-1, with 7 bases identical to TRBD1. V shed 6 bases and J 10 bases; nucleotides not matched to a gene: 5. CDR3 length: 11 amino acids. The CDR3 reads CASSQTGVAFF. The CDR3 coding sequence is TGTGCCAGCAGCCAAACAGGGGTAGCTTTCTTT.

This clonotype was observed many times. The chain links TRBV3-1 to TRBJ2-3; D ambiguous. This CDR3 region has 13 residues. V shed 1 base and J shed 6 bases, with 8 bases lying between them. Germline CDR1 is LGHDT and CDR2 is YNNKEL (reference sequence). The CDR3 DNA is TGTGCCAGCAGCCAAGTCTCAAGGGATACGCAGTATTTT. It yields the protein CASSQVSRDTQYF.

Comment on this clonotype: Being one base from a much bigger clone, this may be a read error. The rearrangement uses TRBV15 and TRBJ2-5; D unclear. This CDR3 has 14 amino acids. Germline loops: CDR1 LNHNV, CDR2 YYDKDF (reference sequence). Written as DNA, the CDR3 is TGTGCCACCAACAGAGATGAGAATTTTGAGACCCAGTACTTC. This translates into CATNRDENFETQYF. Drawing the rest from reference TRBV15 and TRBJ2-5, the complete variable domain is DAMVIQNPRYQVTQFGKPVTLSCSQTLNHNVMYWYQQKSSQAPKLLFHYYDKDFNNEADTPDNFQSRRPNTSFCFLDIRSPGLGDTAMYLCATNRDENFETQYFGPGTRLLVL.

This clonotype was picked up many times. The chain combines TRBV4-3 with TRBJ1-4, with D hard to call. V lost 0 bases and J 7 bases, leaving 15 bases between the germline ends. Germline lookup yields CDR1 LGHNA and CDR2 YSLEER. The CDR3 runs 16 residues. The CDR3 sequence: CASSQDPGRLTEKLFF. The CDR3, as DNA: TGCGCCAGCAGCCAAGATCCTGGCCGGCTAACTGAAAAACTGTTTTTT.

This clonotype was observed a few times. This chain connects TRBV6-1 to TRBJ2-7, with unresolved D. V lost 5 bases and J lost 2, with 7 bases in between. Germline V gene lookup returns CDR1 MNHNS and CDR2 SASEGT. This CDR3 comprises 12 residues. DNA for the CDR3: TGTGCCAGCAGTCCCGATACCTACGAGCAGTACTTC. Amino acid sequence: CASSPDTYEQYF.

The chain employs TRBV19 and TRBJ2-1; 7 bases fit TRBD1. The ends lost 3 bases at V and 3 bases at J; junction bases unmatched: 5. Germline CDR1 reads LNHDA; CDR2 reads SQIVND (reference sequence). The CDR3 is 15 residues long. The CDR3 bases are TGTGCCAGTAGTATTCGCACAGGGGTCTACAATGAGCAGTTCTTC. This sequence encodes CASSIRTGVYNEQFF.